The 23 T cell receptor beta chains presented below share a single source sample, sequenced in a study of shared clonotypes between healthy human individuals (dated by TCRdb to 2020 to 2022). Libraries were prepared through the immunoSEQ multiplex PCR assay. TCRdb limited this immuneACCESS table to in-frame rearrangements with V and J called. A share of clones is missing; checked studies link under half to unresolved V genes, and the rest is unexplained. Here the sample has fewer than 1.6 million clones; around 98.5% occur a single time. 0.36% of the sample is taken by the ten largest. The source material was naive CD4+ T cells sorted from blood. The cell subset or site tag for this specimen amounts to: CD45RA+ positively selected. These receptors originate from a man aged 25 to 45 in good health.

The V call is TRBV28, the J call TRBJ2-7; perhaps TRBD1 as D (6 bases). Trimming stripped 5 bases from V and 4 bases from J, with 15 bases between. Germline V gene data show CDR1 as MDHEN and CDR2 as SYDVKM. This CDR3 comprises 14 residues. CDR3 nucleotide sequence: TGTGCCAGCAGTCTCTTGGGGACACCTTACGAGCAGTACTTC. Protein: CASSLLGTPYEQYF.

The V call is TRBV28, the J call TRBJ1-2; 8 nucleotides match TRBD1. Germline values: CDR1 MDHEN, CDR2 SYDVKM. This CDR3 has 13 amino acids. The trim removed 6 bases at V and 8 bases at J, leaving 8 bases unmatched. Here the CDR3 DNA reads TGTGCCAGCAGCTCACCAGGACAGGGAGGCTACACCTTC. Encoded protein: CASSSPGQGGYTF.

The rearrangement links TRBV30 to TRBJ2-7; TRBD2 matches 10 bases. The length of the CDR3 is 13 residues. Germline loops: CDR1 GTSNPN, CDR2 SVGIG (reference sequence). V lost 2 bases to trimming and J lost 2 bases; unmatched junction nucleotides: 0. In nucleotides, the CDR3 is TGTGCCTGGAGTCTAGCGGGGGCCTACGAGCAGTACTTC. Protein: CAWSLAGAYEQYF.

This sequence joins TRBV2 and TRBJ1-5; D ambiguous. The CDR3 consists of 11 residues. CDR1 SNHLY and CDR2 FYNNEI come from the germline V gene. V dropped 2 bases and J dropped 4 bases, with 0 bases sitting between them. The CDR3 here is CASSENQPQHF. CDR3 DNA sequence: TGTGCCAGCAGTGAAAATCAGCCCCAGCATTTT. The full variable domain, with the rest looked up from reference TRBV2 and TRBJ1-5, is EPEVTQTPSHQVTQMGQEVILRCVPISNHLYFYWYRQILGQKVEFLVSFYNNEISEKSEIFDDQFSVERPDGSNFTLKIRSTKLEDSAMYFCASSENQPQHFGDGTRLSIL.

The V and J genes are TRBV5-1 and TRBJ2-7, with 8 bases identical to TRBD1. Trimming removed 4 bases from V and 3 bases from J; junction bases left unmatched: 6. The CDR3 has 14 residues. Looked up from germline, CDR1 is SGHRS and CDR2 is YFSETQ. Here the CDR3 DNA reads TGCGCCAGCAGCGCTGGACAGGGTCTCTACGAGCAGTACTTC. Translated: CASSAGQGLYEQYF.

This clone was detected once. This chain links TRBV9 with TRBJ1-4; 9 positions agree with TRBD1. Germline V CDR1 and CDR2: SGDLS, YYNGEE. This CDR3 is 13 amino acids long. V was pared by 4 bases and J by 8 bases, with 3 bases of the junction left unmatched. This CDR3 reads CASSSGQGEKLFF. The CDR3 DNA follows: TGTGCCAGCAGCTCGGGACAGGGCGAAAAACTGTTTTTT.

This rearrangement joins TRBV11-2 to TRBJ2-1; the D gene could be TRBD1 or TRBD2 (5 bases each). The CDR3 length is 15 residues. From germline, CDR1 is SGHAT and CDR2 FQNNGV. The V and J ends lost 5 bases and 4 bases respectively, with 15 bases between them. Written as DNA, the CDR3 is TGTGCCAGCAGCCCCCAGGGACCTCAATACAATGAGCAGTTCTTC. This codes for CASSPQGPQYNEQFF.

V gene TRBV15 combines with J gene TRBJ2-5; 7 bases are a match to TRBD2. The length of the CDR3 is 17 residues. The germline gives CDR1 LNHNV, CDR2 YYDKDF (reference sequence). J was trimmed by 2 bases and V by 0 bases; bases with no gene match: 9. The CDR3 spells CATSRDKGTMSQETQYF. The CDR3 region has the DNA TGTGCCACCAGCAGAGATAAAGGGACTATGTCTCAAGAGACCCAGTACTTC.

The V and J genes are TRBV5-1 and TRBJ2-1; D may be TRBD2 (6 bases). The germline V gene encodes CDR1 SGHRS and CDR2 YFSETQ. This CDR3 has 14 amino acids. The V end was cut by 4 bases, the J end by 8 bases, with 16 bases between. CDR3 sequence: CASSPGVLGDEQFF. Written as DNA, the CDR3 is TGCGCCAGCAGCCCGGGAGTCCTGGGCGATGAGCAGTTCTTC. Drawing the rest from reference TRBV5-1 and TRBJ2-1, the complete variable domain is KAGVTQTPRYLIKTRGQQVTLSCSPISGHRSVSWYQQTPGQGLQFLFEYFSETQRNKGNFPGRFSGRQFSNSRSEMNVSTLELGDSALYLCASSPGVLGDEQFFGPGTRLTVL.

This clone was counted a single time. This chain joins TRBV7-9 and TRBJ2-1; perhaps TRBD2 as D (5 bases). The V gene lost 5 bases and the J gene lost 7 bases, with 15 bases spanning the gap. The CDR3 contains 14 residues. The germline gives CDR1 SEHNR, CDR2 FQNEAQ (reference sequence). CDR3 sequence (DNA): TGTGCCAGCAGCCCAAGGACGTCGGGGAATGAGCAGTTCTTC. It is translated as CASSPRTSGNEQFF.

The gene calls are TRBV5-1 and TRBJ1-4; 9 bases fit TRBD1. J gave up 8 bases and V 4 bases, and 6 bases lay outside the gene matches. The CDR3 runs 14 residues. From germline, CDR1 is SGHRS and CDR2 YFSETQ. The CDR3 DNA sequence: TGCGCCAGCAGCGGGGACAGGGCGGACGAAAAACTGTTTTTT. Amino acids: CASSGDRADEKLFF.

The chain links TRBV2 to TRBJ2-3; a weak D match, TRBD2 (5 bases). Germline V gives CDR1 SNHLY, CDR2 FYNNEI. V lost 6 bases to trimming and J lost 1 base, with 11 bases between them. This CDR3 contains 14 residues. The CDR3 region has the DNA TGTGCCAGCAGAAGAGCGGTGGGCACAGATACGCAGTATTTT. Translated: CASRRAVGTDTQYF.

The chain recombines TRBV10-2 with TRBJ1-4, with D uncertain. This CDR3 region has 12 residues. The ends were cut back, 2 bases at V and 6 bases at J, with 4 bases in the middle. Germline CDR1 is WSHSY and CDR2 is SAAADI. CDR3 in amino acids: CASSEGYEKLFF. CDR3 DNA sequence: TGCGCCAGCAGTGAGGGATATGAAAAACTGTTTTTT.

V gene TRBV20-1 combines with J gene TRBJ2-3; D might be TRBD1 or TRBD2, each matching 6 bases. V was clipped by 5 bases and J by 8 bases, with 8 bases between them. CDR3 size: 10 residues. The V gene's germline CDR1 is DFQATT and CDR2 SNEGSKA (reference sequence). Here the CDR3 DNA reads TGCAGTGCTGGAGGGGGTACGCAGTATTTT. It specifies CSAGGGTQYF.

V and J are TRBV19 and TRBJ1-2; tentatively, D is TRBD1 (6 bases). Trimming cost V 3 bases and J 4 bases, with 9 bases left between them. Germline CDR1 is LNHDA and CDR2 is SQIVND (reference sequence). CDR3 length: 13 residues. The DNA for the CDR3 is TGTGCCAGTAGTATTCTGACAGGCTATGGCTACACCTTC. Translation gives CASSILTGYGYTF.

CDR3 in amino acids: CASSEFGEGTVNTGELFF. The CDR3 DNA is TGTGCCAGCAGTGAATTCGGGGAGGGGACAGTGAACACCGGGGAGCTGTTTTTT. The genes are TRBV6-4 and TRBJ2-2; TRBD1 or TRBD2 may be the D gene (7 bases each). V was trimmed by 3 bases and J by 1 base, leaving 18 bases between them. The germline V gene has CDR1 MRHNA and CDR2 SNTAGT. CDR3 length equals 18 residues.

The rearrangement uses TRBV6-5 and TRBJ1-5; no definite D call. The V end was cut by 5 bases, the J end by 7 bases, with 18 bases between. This CDR3 is 15 amino acids long. CDR1 and CDR2 (germline): MNHEY, SVGAGI. The CDR3 region has the DNA TGTGCCAGCAGTAATCGTCCTTTAGGAGGGCAGCCCCAGCATTTT. Translated, it gives CASSNRPLGGQPQHF.

This sequence joins TRBV28 and TRBJ2-6; D perhaps matches TRBD2 (5 bases). The V end lost 5 bases, the J end lost 4 bases, and 15 bases lay between the germline ends. The CDR3 totals 16 residues. In germline, CDR1 is MDHEN, CDR2 SYDVKM. CDR3 loop: CASSLGLPEGANVLTF. The CDR3 DNA reads as TGTGCCAGCAGTCTAGGACTCCCGGAAGGGGCCAACGTCCTGACTTTC.

The CDR3 sequence is CASSLVVRREQFF. The CDR3 nucleotides are TGTGCCAGCAGCTTAGTTGTGCGGCGGGAGCAGTTCTTC. This chain links TRBV7-2 with TRBJ2-1; no reliable D call. The ends were cut back, 1 base at V and 10 bases at J, with 11 bases in the middle. The CDR3 is 13 residues long. CDR1 and CDR2 from the germline V gene are SGHTA and FQGNSA.

V and J are TRBV28 and TRBJ2-3; a weak D match, TRBD2 (6 bases). Germline CDR1 reads MDHEN; CDR2 reads SYDVKM. V lost 5 bases, J lost 1 base, and 16 bases lay in between. The CDR3 extends over 16 amino acids. The CDR3 bases are TGTGCCAGCAGTCCGGGGGAGTCTAGAGGCACAGATACGCAGTATTTT. Translating gives CASSPGESRGTDTQYF.

The J gene is TRBJ2-4, the V gene TRBV28, with D possibly TRBD2 on 5 matching bases. The length of the CDR3 is 16 residues. V was trimmed by 7 bases and J by 1 base, leaving 17 bases between them. Per germline, CDR1 MDHEN and CDR2 SYDVKM. DNA of the CDR3: TGTGCCAGCATCTTCCCCCCGGAGGCTGCCAAAAACATTCAGTACTTC. It yields the protein CASIFPPEAAKNIQYF.

This clone was detected only once. The rearrangement joins TRBV6-5 to TRBJ1-5, with TRBD1 matching over 8 bases. CDR3 length equals 15 residues. Per germline, CDR1 MNHEY and CDR2 SVGAGI. V gave up 6 bases and J gave up 4 bases; unmatched junction bases: 8. CDR3 nucleotides: TGTGCCAGCAGGCTGACGACAGGGGCAAATCAGCCCCAGCATTTT. It is translated as CASRLTTGANQPQHF.

This chain uses TRBV7-9 with TRBJ2-5, with 7 nucleotides matching TRBD1. V lost 5 bases, J lost 5 bases, and 14 bases stayed unmatched. Germline values: CDR1 SEHNR, CDR2 FQNEAQ (reference sequence). The CDR3 contains 16 residues. The CDR3: CASSVTRTGGRETQYF. Here the CDR3 DNA reads TGTGCCAGCAGCGTCACCAGGACAGGAGGCCGGGAGACCCAGTACTTC.